The 26 T cell receptor beta chains listed next were all sequenced from one sample in a study of patients and donors after allogeneic stem cell transplantation. One entry per CDR3 protein results from TCRdb running MiXCR on the RT-PCR reads. The data hold 900,000 to 1,000,000 distinct CDR3 sequences, with 15% to 20% observed a single time. Sequencing was done on a sample of blood, either unsorted or a sorted T cell fraction (not recorded which). Source of these receptors: a human donor who was either an allogeneic HSCT recipient or a stem cell or donor lymphocyte infusion donor (not recorded which). It is not recorded whose cells these are; they may come from a transplant donor.

This clonotype was counted only a few times. V gene TRBV7-2 combines with J gene TRBJ1-6; weak D call: TRBD1 (5 bases). The germline CDR1 and CDR2 sequences are SGHTA and FQGNSA. V lost 4 bases to trimming and J lost 15 bases, with 22 bases between them. CDR3 size: 15 residues. The DNA for the CDR3 is TGTGCCAGCAGCTCGTCCCGGGACGCAAGTCTAAGCCTCCACTTT. It encodes CASSSSRDASLSLHF. Full variable domain (missing parts from reference TRBV7-2 and TRBJ1-6): GAGVSQSPSNKVTEKGKDVELRCDPISGHTALYWYRQSLGQGLEFLIYFQGNSAPDKSGLPSDRFSAERTGGSVSTLTIQRTQQEDSAVYLCASSSSRDASLSLHFGNGTRLTVT.

This clonotype turned up a few times. The V gene is TRBV20-1, the J gene TRBJ2-5, with 10 bases identical to TRBD1. Germline V gene sequence: CDR1 DFQATT, CDR2 SNEGSKA (reference sequence). This CDR3 has 16 residues. The trim removed 0 bases at V and 5 bases at J, leaving 9 bases unmatched. For the CDR3, the DNA is TGCAGTGCTAGAGATTACCGGGACAGGGGTCAGGAGACCCAGTACTTC. Translating gives CSARDYRDRGQETQYF.

With regard to this clonotype: The CDR3 carries no conserved terminal phenylalanine or tryptophan, so it likely arises from a read error. The DNA is left out, because the CDR3 cannot be placed on it with certainty; the CDR3 is given as TCRdb lists it. The J gene is TRBJ2-7, the V gene TRBV7-9; TRBD1, the table's D call, was not compared with the DNA. Including both end residues, the CDR3 is 12 amino acids long. Germline CDR1 and CDR2: SEHNR and FQNEAQ (reference sequence). The CDR3 is CASSFPPGFVVL.

This clonotype was counted between two and nine times. The chain employs TRBV12-3 or TRBV12-4 and TRBJ2-3; D gene uncertain. This CDR3 spans 12 amino acids. V was shortened by 7 bases and J by 2 bases, with 7 bases between the two germline ends. The CDR3 region has the DNA TGTGCCAGCACCCCAAACACAGATACGCAGTATTTT. Protein sequence: CASTPNTDTQYF.

This chain links TRBV6-1 with TRBJ1-1; D unclear. With 11 bases removed from V and 0 bases from J, the gap between germline ends came to 16 bases. CDR1 MNHNS and CDR2 SASEGT come from the germline V gene. This CDR3 is 14 amino acids long. Here the CDR3 reads CAGSVDNMNTEAFF. The CDR3 nucleotides read TGTGCCGGGTCGGTCGACAACATGAACACTGAAGCTTTCTTT.

Turning to this clonotype: This may come from a read error, since a much larger clone is one base off. The V call is TRBV6-5, the J call TRBJ2-1; D not certain. The germline gives CDR1 MNHEY, CDR2 SVGAGI. Trimming cost V 2 bases and J 7 bases, with 3 bases left between them. This CDR3 region has 11 residues. The CDR3 is CASSYKNEQFF. The CDR3 DNA follows: TGTGCCAGCAGTTACAAAAATGAGCAGTTCTTC.

The chain recombines TRBV29-1 with TRBJ2-7, with 7 nucleotides matching TRBD1. The junction had 9 bases not matched to a gene; V was cut back by 6 bases and J by 4 bases. Germline CDR1 reads SQVTM; CDR2 reads ANQGSEA. This CDR3 is 13 amino acids long. CDR3 sequence reads: CSVHTGDRYEQYF. CDR3 bases: TGCAGCGTCCACACAGGGGATAGGTACGAGCAGTACTTC.

This clonotype occurred once. V usage is TRBV5-1 and J usage is TRBJ2-5; D is perhaps TRBD2 (6 bases). The CDR3 covers 14 residues. The V and J ends lost 5 bases and 4 bases respectively, with 15 bases between them. Germline values: CDR1 SGHRS, CDR2 YFSETQ. CDR3 sequence reads: CASSRGGEGETQYF. The CDR3 DNA reads TGCGCCAGCAGTCGTGGAGGGGAAGGAGAGACCCAGTACTTC.

This clonotype came up a few times. This chain joins TRBV7-2 and TRBJ2-7; 10 nucleotides match TRBD1. The CDR3 totals 16 residues. Germline lookup yields CDR1 SGHTA and CDR2 FQGNSA. The V gene end was trimmed by 5 bases and the J gene end by 1 base; junction bases not matched to a gene: 8. The CDR3 sequence is CASSIAGTGASYEQYF. The CDR3 DNA follows: TGTGCCAGCAGCATTGCCGGGACAGGGGCATCCTACGAGCAGTACTTC.

The chain recombines TRBV29-1 with TRBJ1-3; tentatively, D is TRBD1 (6 bases). Trimming took off 3 bases at V and 0 bases at J, with 9 bases between the two ends. Looked up from germline, CDR1 is SQVTM and CDR2 is ANQGSEA. CDR3 length: 14 residues. This CDR3 is CSVEGTTSGNTIYF. Written as DNA, the CDR3 is TGCAGCGTTGAGGGGACAACCTCTGGAAACACCATATATTTT.

The chain carries TRBV24-1 and TRBJ2-5; D gene unclear. This CDR3 has 13 residues. Germline assignment: CDR1 KGHDR and CDR2 SFDVKD. The V end was cut by 4 bases, the J end by 2 bases, with 7 bases between. The CDR3 loop is CATSDLIQETQYF. The CDR3 DNA reads TGTGCCACCAGTGACCTAATACAAGAGACCCAGTACTTC.

The chain recombines TRBV12-3 or TRBV12-4 with TRBJ2-3, with 10 bases that match TRBD2. J lost 2 bases, V lost 4 bases, and 18 bases had no gene match. The length of the CDR3 is 20 residues. The CDR3 bases are TGTGCCAGCAGTTCCCTCGGGCTAGCGGGGGCCCGATACTTCACAGATACGCAGTATTTT. This sequence encodes CASSSLGLAGARYFTDTQYF.

The V gene is TRBV6-5, the J gene TRBJ1-5; D is unresolved. Germline CDR1 MNHEY, CDR2 SVGAGI. Trimming removed 4 bases at V and 3 bases at J, with 7 bases between. The CDR3 has 13 residues. In nucleotides, the CDR3 is TGTGCCAGCAGTTTACGACCCAATCAGCCCCAGCATTTT. Translated: CASSLRPNQPQHF.

The chain couples TRBV29-1 to TRBJ2-2, with 7 nucleotides matching TRBD2. The CDR3 has 12 residues. V was clipped by 4 bases and J by 6 bases; unmatched bases: 2. The V gene's germline CDR1 is SQVTM and CDR2 ANQGSEA. The CDR3, as DNA: TGCAGCGTTGGCGGGAGCGCCGGGGAGCTGTTTTTT. Translating it yields CSVGGSAGELFF.

This clonotype was detected only a few times. This chain connects TRBV7-2 to TRBJ2-7; the match to TRBD2 covers 7 bases. Trimming cost V 5 bases and J 7 bases; bases outside gene matches: 20. Germline V gives CDR1 SGHTA, CDR2 FQGNSA. CDR3 size: 17 residues. CDR3: CASSGGSRPGGTREQYF. In DNA form, the CDR3 reads TGTGCCAGCAGCGGGGGATCCAGACCCGGGGGGACGAGGGAGCAGTACTTC.

The V and J genes are TRBV7-2 and TRBJ2-2; weak D call: TRBD2 (7 bases). The CDR3 totals 15 residues. The germline V gene encodes CDR1 SGHTA and CDR2 FQGNSA. V gave up 4 bases and J gave up 6 bases, with 15 bases separating them. The DNA for the CDR3 is TGTGCCAGCAGCTCCTGGGGGGAGGGGGCCGGGGAGCTGTTTTTT. Translation: CASSSWGEGAGELFF.

This clonotype came up a few times. This sequence joins TRBV3-1 and TRBJ2-1; D is undetermined. The CDR3 runs 11 residues. From germline, CDR1 is LGHDT and CDR2 YNNKEL (reference sequence). V shed 4 bases and J shed 9 bases, with 7 bases lying between them. The CDR3: CASSLSTEQFF. The CDR3 DNA reads as TGTGCCAGCAGCCTTAGCACTGAGCAGTTCTTC.

In this sample, this clonotype turned up many times. The chain links TRBV20-1 to TRBJ2-7, with D perhaps TRBD2 (5 bases). The germline CDR1 and CDR2 sequences are DFQATT and SNEGSKA (reference sequence). The CDR3 sequence is 11 residues long. The CDR3 region has the DNA TGCAGCGCCTCCGGGACCTACGAGCAGTACTTC. Translating gives CSASGTYEQYF.

V gene TRBV20-1 combines with J gene TRBJ1-2; TRBD1 aligns across 8 bases. This CDR3 spans 12 amino acids. The germline V gene encodes CDR1 DFQATT and CDR2 SNEGSKA (reference sequence). The V segment lost 0 bases and the J segment 7 bases; nucleotides outside the gene matches: 1. CDR3: CSARETGVGYTF. The CDR3 DNA reads as TGCAGTGCTAGAGAGACAGGGGTTGGCTACACCTTC.

The chain employs TRBV7-9 and TRBJ2-7; D is unclear. In germline, CDR1 is SEHNR, CDR2 FQNEAQ (reference sequence). The CDR3 runs to 13 residues. V was trimmed by 5 bases and J by 4 bases, leaving 12 bases between them. The CDR3 nucleotides are TGTGCCAGCAGCACGGAACCGAGGTACGAGCAGTACTTC. Amino acid sequence: CASSTEPRYEQYF.

This chain links TRBV4-1 with TRBJ2-7, with TRBD1 matching 10 bases. V trimming: 3 bases; J trimming: 6 bases; junction bases outside the gene matches: 11. The CDR3 is 16 amino acids. CDR1 MGHRA and CDR2 YSYEKL come from the germline V gene. The CDR3 nucleotides read TGCGCCAGCAGCCATGTTCCGGGACAGGGGCAGGTCGAGCAGTACTTC. This translates into CASSHVPGQGQVEQYF.

This clonotype was found many times. The rearrangement uses TRBV7-8 and TRBJ2-7, with a tentative D call TRBD2 (6 bases). This CDR3 comprises 13 residues. Germline loops: CDR1 SGHVS, CDR2 FQNEAQ. The V end was cut by 2 bases, the J end by 6 bases, with 11 bases between. CDR3 sequence (DNA): TGTGCCAGCAGCTTAATGCGCGGGATCGAGCAGTACTTC. The encoded protein is CASSLMRGIEQYF.

The chain recombines TRBV6-5 with TRBJ2-7; no firm D call. Germline V CDR1 and CDR2: MNHEY, SVGAGI. Between the trimmed V and J ends, which lost 2 bases and 0 bases, there was a span of 17 bases. The CDR3 contains 17 residues. The CDR3 reads CASSYRPLDRSSYEQYF. The CDR3 DNA is TGTGCCAGCAGTTACCGCCCCTTGGACCGCAGCTCCTACGAGCAGTACTTC.

This clonotype was detected only a few times. The chain recombines TRBV7-2 with TRBJ1-5, with D possibly matching TRBD1 (5 bases). The CDR3 covers 16 residues. The germline gives CDR1 SGHTA, CDR2 FQGNSA. The ends were cut back, 1 base at V and 0 bases at J, with 10 bases in the middle. The CDR3 is CASSLDLGGSNQPQHF. Written as DNA, the CDR3 is TGTGCCAGCAGCTTAGACCTCGGGGGTAGCAATCAGCCCCAGCATTTT.

This clonotype was seen a handful of times. V gene TRBV27 combines with J gene TRBJ1-5; D is unresolved. The V gene lost 6 bases and the J gene lost 6 bases, with 15 bases spanning the gap. Per the germline V gene, CDR1 is MNHEY and CDR2 is SMNVEV (reference sequence). The length of the CDR3 is 14 residues. The CDR3 region is CASSHGRGVQPQHF. The CDR3, as DNA: TGTGCCAGCAGCCATGGACGTGGGGTTCAGCCCCAGCATTTT.

This clonotype was detected only a few times. V is TRBV12-3 or TRBV12-4 and J is TRBJ2-5; 7 nucleotides match TRBD1. V lost 3 bases and J lost 3; bases outside the gene matches: 7. The CDR3 length is 15 residues. DNA of the CDR3: TGTGCCAGCAGTTTCTCCATGACAGGGAAAGAGACCCAGTACTTC. It translates to CASSFSMTGKETQYF.